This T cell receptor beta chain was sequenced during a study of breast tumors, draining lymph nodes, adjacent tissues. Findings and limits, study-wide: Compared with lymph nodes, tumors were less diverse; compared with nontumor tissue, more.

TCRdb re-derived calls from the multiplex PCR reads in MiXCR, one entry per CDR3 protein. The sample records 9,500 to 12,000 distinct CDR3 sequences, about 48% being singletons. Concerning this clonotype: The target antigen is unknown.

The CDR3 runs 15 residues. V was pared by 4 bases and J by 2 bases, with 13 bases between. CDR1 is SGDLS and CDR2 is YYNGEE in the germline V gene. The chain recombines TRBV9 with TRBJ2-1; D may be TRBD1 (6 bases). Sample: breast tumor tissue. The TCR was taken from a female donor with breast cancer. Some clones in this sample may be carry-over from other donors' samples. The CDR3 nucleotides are TGTGCCAGCAGCCCACAGGGAAACACCTACAATGAGCAGTTCTTC. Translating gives CASSPQGNTYNEQFF.